This TCR beta chain was sequenced for a study of glioma-infiltrating T cells. The study, taken as a whole, reports: CDR3 overlap between tissue and blood was very small. Above-expected tissue-blood divergence occurred in all gliomas, most in low-grade ones.

Using RNA template, CDR3s of TCR alpha and beta were amplified with iRepertoire arm-PCR. From the multiplex PCR reads, TCRdb called clonotypes with MiXCR, one entry per CDR3 protein. Among approximately 100,000 distinct CDR3 sequences listed, 25% were seen once. CDR1 is DFQATT, CDR2 SNEGSKA, per germline (reference sequence). V lost 0 bases to trimming and J lost 4 bases, with 16 bases between them. The CDR3 runs to 16 residues. In its sample, this clonotype was seen many times. Its cognate antigen is unknown. The TCR was taken from a human donor with low-grade glioma or glioblastoma, undergoing nonglioma brain surgery, or in good health (not recorded which). The sample consisted of glioma tissue, nonneoplastic brain tissue, or PBMCs (not recorded which). The chain recombines TRBV20-1 with TRBJ2-1; possible D gene TRBD1, 6 bases. DNA of the CDR3: TGCAGTGCTAGAGACCCCTACAGGGCATCGTACAATGAGCAGTTCTTC. Encoded protein: CSARDPYRASYNEQFF.